This is a list of T cell receptor beta chains from one sample in a study of T cells expressing NK-cell markers. Reanalyzing the 5' RACE reads, TCRdb keeps one entry per CDR3 protein, without DNA. Recorded for this sample: 200,000 to 300,000 distinct CDR3 sequences. The sample was blood T cells: a sorted CD56 or NKG2C T cell subset, CD4+ or CD8+ T cells, or bulk PBMC T cells (not recorded which). The receptors originated from a man younger than 30 in good health. Each CDR3 is given with its conserved first and last residue.

v_gene	j_gene	len	CDR3aa
TRBV12-3/TRBV12-4	TRBJ2-1	15	CASSRVEGLGTEQFF
TRBV24-1	TRBJ2-1	11	CATRVRDEQFF
TRBV5-4	TRBJ2-7	16	CASSSRGLGRSYEQYF
TRBV7-9	TRBJ2-7	17	CASSLVARQVTTYEQYF
TRBV7-7	TRBJ2-3	13	CASSGGTTDTQYF
TRBV7-2	TRBJ1-5	16	CASSLEGTGYRQPQHF
TRBV5-5	TRBJ2-1	18	CASSLGDGAGLPYNEQFF
TRBV28	TRBJ1-2	14	CASSFSGQGIGYTF
TRBV12-3/TRBV12-4	TRBJ2-7	14	CASRSGARGYEQYF
TRBV29-1	TRBJ1-2	12	CSGSEGNYGYTF
TRBV12-3/TRBV12-4	TRBJ1-2	12	CASSLSRGDYTF
TRBV5-1	TRBJ1-5	14	CASSPLPGRLGQHF
TRBV6-2/TRBV6-3	TRBJ2-6	16	CASMQGSVSGANVLTF
TRBV7-9	TRBJ2-5	16	CASSRRRTEAGETQYF
TRBV4-2	TRBJ2-1	16	CASSQELAGGLNEQFF
TRBV20-1	TRBJ2-7	16	CSARDLVGRNSYEQYF
TRBV7-2	TRBJ2-1	14	CASSSQGARLEQFF
TRBV6-1	TRBJ2-5	13	CATTDRTPETQYF
TRBV5-1	TRBJ1-1	14	CASSDEQGWTEAFF
TRBV25-1	TRBJ2-1	15	CASSEFGGPSNEQFF
TRBV20-1	TRBJ2-3	14	CSTQGYLKADTQYF
TRBV6-1	TRBJ2-4	15	CASSEGTGAGNIQYF
TRBV27	TRBJ2-5	14	CASSFSGAQETQYF
TRBV7-2	TRBJ2-4	15	CASSIRGSGRNIQYF
TRBV12-3/TRBV12-4	TRBJ2-5	14	CASSPWDPGETQYF
TRBV20-1	TRBJ2-7	14	CSASALDSSYEQYF
TRBV12-1	TRBJ2-3	15	CASSFHLTSTDTQYF
TRBV20-1	TRBJ2-7	14	CSARASGSPNEQYF
TRBV2	TRBJ2-1	14	CASSPRLAGNEQFF
TRBV27	TRBJ2-7	17	CASSPPLGTGAFYEQYF
TRBV10-2	TRBJ1-5	13	CASTRGVMQPQHF